This entry is about one T cell receptor (beta chain). This clonotype occurred once. Its antigen is still unknown. No per-base quality is available; no much larger clone lies one base away. A read on its own is weak evidence. These data are taken from a study of CD8 T cells in Susac syndrome (dated by TCRdb to between 2018 and 2021). About the full investigation: The study used repertoire sequencing to test whether antigen drove CD8+ T cell activation and differentiation in Susac syndrome.

Results the study describes overall, beyond this receptor: The TCR sequencing and HLA analysis was acknowledged to have included a relatively small number of individuals.

Peripheral blood CD8+ and CD4+ T cells from healthy donors, Susac syndrome patients and multiple sclerosis patients were profiled by high-throughput TCR beta sequencing. Healthy donors were included as age- and sex-matched controls. CD8+ TEMRA cells were enriched by FACS, while bulk CD8+ and CD4+ T cells were purified by magnetic negative isolation. Blood was drawn into EDTA tubes, processed within 24 hours, and PBMCs were isolated by density gradient centrifugation. PBMCs intended for TCR sequencing were cryopreserved in liquid nitrogen and thawed later in a water bath at 37 degrees C. The sorted or isolated CD4+, CD8+ and CD8+ TEMRA cells reached a purity of at least 90%. CDR3 length: 12 amino acids, cysteine to phenylalanine. Only CDR3 DNA remains: 36 bases, in frame from the first base. CDR1 and CDR2 were assigned from the germline V gene as SGHDN and FVKESK. Cut back by 1 base and 7 bases, the V and J ends lie 7 bases apart.

RNA was extracted using the RNeasy kit, and roughly 0.45 to 1 ug of the RNA was reverse transcribed with random hexamers. TCR beta CDR3 regions were amplified with the immunoSEQ multiplex PCR assay covering 54 Vbeta and 13 Jbeta segments. To correct PCR amplification bias, a synthetic template baseline was used for both primer optimization and computational correction. In the original analysis: Reads were assigned to V, D and J genes according to IMGT and analyzed in immunoSEQ Analyzer, with only productive sequences retained. Clonality was computed as one minus Shannon entropy normalized by log2 of the number of productive unique sequences. For each patient and control, public and private clones were evaluated within the 100 most prevalent clones. A clone was defined as Susac-specific if it was absent from the healthy and MS cohorts, from roughly 1,000 published viral clones and from other ImmuneACCESS disease sequences. Using fastp at Q25 and MiXCR, TCRdb reprocessed the public reads and kept productive beta chains. Rows with a matching CDR3 protein are joined into one entry that keeps the most common DNA and genes. The V and J calls, along with clone size, are taken from TCRdb and not from the paper's own processing. The sample includes about 210,000 distinct CDR3 sequences, with over 85% observed a single time. Of the sample, approximately 0.094% is held by the ten largest clones.

What was sequenced was CD4+ T cells from PBMCs. The sequence is built from TRBV14 and TRBJ2-5; the D gene is not confidently resolved. The TCR was taken from a human donor in good health. The DNA is TGTGCCAGCAGCCAAGTCGGTCGGACCCAGTACTTC. This gives the protein CASSQVGRTQYF.